These T cell receptor beta chains were read from a single sample in a study of shared clonotypes between healthy human individuals. The repertoire was sequenced with immunoSEQ multiplex PCR; TCRdb's copy has only in-frame clones and lacks some. Of about 2.5 million clones listed, around 90% are singletons. Sequenced input: naive CD4+ T cells from PBMCs. The receptor source for this set is a young man in good health. Some clones in this sample may be carry-over from other donors' samples. Both conserved end residues are part of each CDR3. The D gene is left open where the match is weak. Size is stated for part of the rows, as once, few or many counts, or as a class when the clone is expanded.

J,size,V,D,CDR3,DNA
TRBJ1-2,once,TRBV2,TRBD1,CASSGPRTGPHGYTF,TGTGCCAGCAGTGGACCCCGGACAGGGCCCCATGGCTACACCTTC
TRBJ2-7,NA,TRBV4-1,NA,CASSLKGYGSDEQYF,TGCGCCAGCAGCTTAAAAGGGTACGGGAGCGACGAGCAGTACTTC
TRBJ1-1,NA,TRBV30,NA,CAWSKGDNTEAFF,TGTGCCTGGAGCAAGGGGGACAACACTGAAGCTTTCTTT
TRBJ1-2,few,TRBV5-6,NA,CASSLARAQTF,TGTGCCAGCAGCTTGGCCAGGGCACAGACCTTC
TRBJ2-7,once,TRBV27,TRBD2,CASRGGGGSYEQYF,TGTGCCAGCCGGGGGGGAGGGGGCTCCTACGAGCAGTACTTC
TRBJ2-5,NA,TRBV5-4,NA,CASSLGSGLGQETQYF,TGTGCCAGCAGCTTGGGGTCGGGGTTGGGCCAAGAGACCCAGTACTTC
TRBJ2-6,few,TRBV18,NA,CASSPSGGANVLTF,TGTGCCAGCTCACCATCGGGGGGGGCCAACGTCCTGACTTTC
TRBJ1-1,NA,TRBV5-5,TRBD1,CASSPRQGANTEAFF,TGTGCCAGCAGCCCACGACAGGGGGCGAACACTGAAGCTTTCTTT
TRBJ2-3,NA,TRBV7-2,TRBD2,CASSSGLSDTQYF,TGTGCCAGCAGCTCGGGACTATCAGATACGCAGTATTTT
TRBJ2-2,NA,TRBV6-1,TRBD1,CASRGQHLNTGELFF,TGTGCCAGCAGGGGACAGCATCTGAACACCGGGGAGCTGTTTTTT
TRBJ2-1,NA,TRBV28,NA,CASSRTGTVNEQFF,TGTGCCAGCAGTAGAACAGGGACGGTCAATGAGCAGTTCTTC
TRBJ2-7,NA,TRBV27,NA,CASSLHFGSSYEQYF,TGTGCCAGCAGCCTGCATTTCGGGAGCTCCTACGAGCAGTACTTC
TRBJ2-1,once,TRBV6-1,NA,CASSGRQGLYNEQFF,TGTGCCAGCAGTGGTCGTCAGGGGTTGTACAATGAGCAGTTCTTC
TRBJ1-5,once,TRBV28,NA,CASIRDPYGGHQNQPQHF,TGTGCCAGCATCCGAGATCCCTACGGGGGTCATCAGAATCAGCCCCAGCATTTT
TRBJ2-7,once,TRBV7-9,TRBD1,CASSLEDRARVSYEQYF,TGTGCCAGCAGCTTAGAGGACAGGGCAAGGGTTTCCTACGAGCAGTACTTC
TRBJ2-7,once,TRBV27,TRBD2,CASSFRPSGSTWSYEQYF,TGTGCCAGCAGTTTCCGCCCTAGCGGGAGTACGTGGTCCTACGAGCAGTACTTC
TRBJ1-3,NA,TRBV18,NA,CASSPPSNTIYF,TGTGCCAGCTCACCACCATCAAACACCATATATTTT
TRBJ1-3,once,TRBV7-3,TRBD1,CASSQTGAGNTIYF,TGTGCCAGCAGCCAAACAGGGGCTGGAAACACCATATATTTT
TRBJ1-2,NA,TRBV2,TRBD1,CASSRMTGTYGYTF,TGTGCCAGCAGCCGAATGACAGGGACCTATGGCTACACCTTC
TRBJ1-1,NA,TRBV28,NA,CAGIGSGTEAFF,TGTGCGGGGATTGGAAGCGGCACTGAAGCTTTCTTT
TRBJ2-7,NA,TRBV28,TRBD1,CASSLTPVTGVYF,TGTGCCAGCAGTTTAACTCCGGTGACAGGGGTTTACTTC
TRBJ1-5,NA,TRBV5-1,NA,CASSLDGQPNQPQHF,TGCGCCAGCAGCTTGGACGGACAGCCCAATCAGCCCCAGCATTTT
TRBJ2-3,NA,TRBV5-6,TRBD1,CASSDRVLDTQYF,TGTGCCAGCAGCGACAGGGTTTTAGATACGCAGTATTTT
TRBJ1-5,NA,TRBV5-8,NA,CASSLGTLNVNQPQHF,TGTGCCAGCAGCTTGGGGACGCTGAACGTCAATCAGCCCCAGCATTTT
TRBJ1-5,NA,TRBV2,TRBD1,CASSEGGGQGENQPQHF,TGTGCCAGCAGTGAGGGAGGTGGGCAGGGGGAAAATCAGCCCCAGCATTTT